These T cell receptor beta chains were read from a single sample in a study of vaccination effects on CD4 cells after COVID-19. Which antigens these TCRs recognize remains unknown. Clones were sequenced by immunoSEQ multiplex PCR, and TCRdb holds only the in-frame ones, with some missing. This repertoire shows about 58,000 clones, about 74% found once; its top ten account for approximately 3%. The sample consisted of CD4+ T cells from PBMCs cultured without peptide, taken before COVID-19 vaccination. The source is a human donor who received a COVID-19 vaccine. The CDR3 runs from the conserved cysteine through the conserved F or W. A D gene is named only where the DNA matches it firmly. Clone size appears in some rows only: once, few, many, or a class for an expanded clone.

D gene,V gene,J gene,clone size,CDR3 DNA,CDR3 protein
NA,TRBV9,TRBJ1-4,NA,TGTGCCAGCAGCGAAGGAGCAACTAATGAAAAACTGTTTTTT,CASSEGATNEKLFF
NA,TRBV7-2,TRBJ1-1,NA,TGTGCCAGCAGCTTTCTCAGGGAGGCCACTGAAGCTTTCTTT,CASSFLREATEAFF
NA,TRBV18,TRBJ1-6,NA,TGTGCCAGCTCACCTATGGACTCCTATAATTCACCCCTCCACTTT,CASSPMDSYNSPLHF
NA,TRBV6-6,TRBJ1-1,NA,TGTGCCAGCAGTTACTCTGCAGGGTTGAACACTGAAGCTTTCTTT,CASSYSAGLNTEAFF
NA,TRBV6-5,TRBJ2-1,NA,TGTGCCAGCAGTTACTCGGGGGGTCATCCCTACAATGAGCAGTTCTTC,CASSYSGGHPYNEQFF
TRBD1,TRBV5-6,TRBJ1-1,NA,TGTGCCAGCAGCAAGGACAGGGGGCGCGTCGGGACTGAAGCTTTCTTT,CASSKDRGRVGTEAFF
TRBD1,TRBV5-4,TRBJ2-2,NA,TGTGCCAGCAGCTTACCCCGACAGGGGACCACCGGGGAGCTGTTTTTT,CASSLPRQGTTGELFF
TRBD1,TRBV5-5,TRBJ2-2,few,TGTGCCAGCAGCTTTGGACAGGGCTCGAACACCGGGGAGCTGTTTTTT,CASSFGQGSNTGELFF
NA,TRBV12-5,TRBJ1-5,NA,TGTGCTAGTGGTTTCTCATTCAATCAGCCCCAGCATTTT,CASGFSFNQPQHF
TRBD2,TRBV2,TRBJ2-3,NA,TGTGCCAGCACCCCGGGGGGGCCCGCAGATACGCAGTATTTT,CASTPGGPADTQYF
NA,TRBV7-3,TRBJ1-1,few,TGTGCCAGCAGCTTTGCAGTGTACACTGAAGCTTTCTTT,CASSFAVYTEAFF
NA,TRBV28,TRBJ1-1,few,TGTGCCATTTCCAGGGAAAGGTGGACTGAAGCTTTCTTT,CAISRERWTEAFF
NA,TRBV10-2,TRBJ1-3,few,TGCGCCAGCACCGTTCAGGGGTTAGGGACCTCTGGAAACACCATATATTTT,CASTVQGLGTSGNTIYF
TRBD1,TRBV6-2/TRBV6-3,TRBJ1-1,few,TGTGCCAGCAGTTATCACAGGGGGAACACTGAAGCTTTCTTT,CASSYHRGNTEAFF
TRBD1,TRBV5-6,TRBJ2-5,NA,TGTGCCAGCAGCACCAGACAGGGGGCCTGGGAGACCCAGTACTTC,CASSTRQGAWETQYF
NA,TRBV7-2,TRBJ2-5,NA,TGTGCCAGCAGCCCCAGGGGGGTCGTCGAGACCCAGTACTTC,CASSPRGVVETQYF
NA,TRBV27,TRBJ2-2,NA,TGTGCCAGCAGTTTATCCTCAGGGTTAGGTGACACCGGGGAGCTGTTTTTT,CASSLSSGLGDTGELFF
NA,TRBV10-3,TRBJ2-2,NA,TGTGCCATCAGTGTCAATCCCGGGGAGCTGTTTTTT,CAISVNPGELFF
NA,TRBV25-1,TRBJ2-6,few,TGTGCCAGCACAAGGGCACACGGGGCCAACGTCCTGACTTTC,CASTRAHGANVLTF
NA,TRBV7-2,TRBJ1-2,NA,TGTGCCAGCAGCTTAGACAGGGAACGGGGCTACACCTTC,CASSLDRERGYTF
TRBD2,TRBV7-2,TRBJ2-1,NA,TGTGCCAGCAGCCCGAAGCGGGGGGCTGGCAATGAGCAGTTCTTC,CASSPKRGAGNEQFF
NA,TRBV23-1,TRBJ2-1,NA,TGCGCCAGCAGCGACAGTAATGAGCAGTTCTTC,CASSDSNEQFF
NA,TRBV29-1,TRBJ1-1,NA,TGCAGCGTTAAGGTGGCAGACTACACTGAAGCTTTCTTT,CSVKVADYTEAFF
TRBD2,TRBV5-1,TRBJ2-2,NA,TGCGCCAGCAGCTTGACTAGCGGGGTGAACACCGGGGAGCTGTTTTTT,CASSLTSGVNTGELFF
TRBD1,TRBV6-5,TRBJ2-1,NA,TGTGCCAGCAAGCACCGGGACAGGAGCTACAATGAGCAGTTCTTC,CASKHRDRSYNEQFF
NA,TRBV27,TRBJ2-1,NA,TGTGCCAGCAGTTTAGGAGGAAGAAGGAGTCGTTACAATGAGCAGTTCTTC,CASSLGGRRSRYNEQFF
NA,TRBV28,TRBJ1-2,NA,TGTGCCAGCAACAAACAGGTCTCCTATGGCTACACCTTC,CASNKQVSYGYTF
NA,TRBV4-2,TRBJ1-4,NA,TGTGCCAGCAGCCAAGACGCCCTCCGGGGGGAACTGTTTTTT,CASSQDALRGELFF
NA,TRBV2,TRBJ1-1,NA,TGTGCCAGCAGTAAATTGACAGCGGGCACTGAAGCTTTCTTT,CASSKLTAGTEAFF
TRBD1,TRBV11-2,TRBJ1-5,NA,TGTGCCAGCAGCTTAGACCCAGGGGGTCAGCCCCAGCATTTT,CASSLDPGGQPQHF
NA,TRBV25-1,TRBJ2-1,NA,TGTGCCAGCAGTGAACCAAGAGGGGGAGATAACAATGAGCAGTTCTTC,CASSEPRGGDNNEQFF
TRBD1,TRBV19,TRBJ1-2,NA,TGTGCCAGTAGTATCGCGGACAGGGGAATTGGCTACACCTTC,CASSIADRGIGYTF
NA,TRBV5-5,TRBJ2-5,NA,TGTGCCAGCAGCTTGGTATGGACTCGGGAGACCCAGTACTTC,CASSLVWTRETQYF
NA,TRBV7-3,TRBJ2-3,NA,TGTGCCAGCAGCTCAGGGGCAGATACGCAGTATTTT,CASSSGADTQYF
NA,TRBV6-5,TRBJ1-3,NA,TGTGCCAGCAGCTCCTATCTAGGAAACACCATATATTTT,CASSSYLGNTIYF
NA,TRBV6-5,TRBJ1-6,NA,TGTGCCAGCAGTTACAGGGAGGCACCCCTCCACTTT,CASSYREAPLHF
NA,TRBV6-5,TRBJ2-3,NA,TGTGCCAGCCGACGGGACAGCACAGATACGCAGTATTTT,CASRRDSTDTQYF
NA,TRBV4-2,TRBJ1-6,few,TGTGCCAGCAGCCAAGATCTGACAGCCTATAATTCACCCCTCCACTTT,CASSQDLTAYNSPLHF
NA,TRBV15,TRBJ1-4,NA,TGTGCCACCAGCAGAGATGCTAGGGCAACTAATGAAAAACTGTTTTTT,CATSRDARATNEKLFF
NA,TRBV3-1/TRBV3-2,TRBJ1-2,NA,TGTGCCAGCAGCCAAACGACAGAACTTTATGGCTACACCTTC,CASSQTTELYGYTF
TRBD2,TRBV6-5,TRBJ2-3,NA,TGTGCCATTATTAGCGGGGGGGACACAGATACGCAGTATTTT,CAIISGGDTDTQYF
NA,TRBV30,TRBJ1-6,few,TGTGCCTGGAGACGACCCGGACAAGTTGAGTCACCCCTCCACTTT,CAWRRPGQVESPLHF
NA,TRBV19,TRBJ1-5,NA,TGTGCCAGTAGTCAGGGCCCCAGGACCCAGCATTTT,CASSQGPRTQHF
NA,TRBV5-1,TRBJ2-6,NA,TGCGCCAGCAGGTTGGCTCTTGGGGCCAACGTCCTGACTTTC,CASRLALGANVLTF
NA,TRBV18,TRBJ1-4,NA,TGTGCCAGCTCACCGGGGATGGGCGTTGAAAAACTGTTTTTT,CASSPGMGVEKLFF
TRBD1,TRBV5-1,TRBJ2-2,NA,TGCGCCAGCAGCCTAGGACAGGGAAACACCGGGGAGCTGTTTTTT,CASSLGQGNTGELFF
NA,TRBV6-5,TRBJ1-1,once,TGTGCCAGCAGTTACTCGATAGGGGACACTGAAGCTTTCTTT,CASSYSIGDTEAFF
NA,TRBV30,TRBJ1-5,NA,TGTGCCTGGAGTGAGGGCCGAAATCAGCCCCAGCATTTT,CAWSEGRNQPQHF
NA,TRBV7-3,TRBJ2-1,NA,TGTGCCAGCAGCGCCGGAGGGGGTAGCCGTGAGCAGTTCTTC,CASSAGGGSREQFF
NA,TRBV27,TRBJ1-1,NA,TGTGCCAGCAGAACTCAAAACTCACCCCTGAAAGCTTTCTTT,CASRTQNSPLKAFF
TRBD1,TRBV7-2,TRBJ1-4,NA,TGTGCCAGCAGCTTAGCTGGGACAGGCAATGAAAAACTGTTTTTT,CASSLAGTGNEKLFF
NA,TRBV5-4,TRBJ2-3,NA,TGTGCCAGCAGCTCTGCCGGCACAGATACGCAGTATTTT,CASSSAGTDTQYF
NA,TRBV28,TRBJ1-2,NA,TGTGCCAGCAGTTCCGGAGGCAGGGATCTTGGCTACACCTTC,CASSSGGRDLGYTF
TRBD2,TRBV5-4,TRBJ2-1,NA,TGTGCCAGCAGCGTTGGACTAGCGGGTGGGGCCTACAATGAGCAGTTCTTC,CASSVGLAGGAYNEQFF
NA,TRBV6-2/TRBV6-3,TRBJ2-2,NA,TGTGCCAGCAGTTACTCGGGACTGAACACCGGGGAGCTGTTTTTT,CASSYSGLNTGELFF
TRBD1,TRBV4-1,TRBJ1-4,NA,TGCGCCAGCAGCCCTAGACAGGGTGAAAAACTGTTTTTT,CASSPRQGEKLFF
NA,TRBV29-1,TRBJ1-5,NA,TGCAGCGTTGCGGACAGCTTAAATCAGCCCCAGCATTTT,CSVADSLNQPQHF
TRBD1,TRBV28,TRBJ1-5,once,TGTGCCAGCAGTTTAACCGGGACAGGGTATAGCAATCAGCCCCAGCATTTT,CASSLTGTGYSNQPQHF
NA,TRBV18,TRBJ1-3,NA,TGTGCCAGCTCACCCAGGACGGAACCTAGCTCTGGAAACACCATATATTTT,CASSPRTEPSSGNTIYF